Shown below are 30 T cell receptor beta chains from a single sample sequenced in a study of post-analysis software for immune sequencing data. Findings of the study overall: Included in a set of about five TRBV segments more frequent in patients than controls were TRBV5-6, TRBV5-1 and TRBV20-1.

Unique molecular identifiers were present in the TCR beta cDNA libraries. TCRdb reprocessed the PCR reads via MiXCR and lists one record per CDR3 protein. The sample holds roughly 600,000 distinct CDR3 sequences; roughly 46% are singletons and the top ten take roughly 1.8%. Their target antigens are unknown. The sequencing input was blood. The origin of the receptors is a girl aged 5-17 years with multiple sclerosis.

This clonotype was counted many times. This chain connects TRBV20-1 to TRBJ2-5; D is ambiguous. Trimming took 4 bases from V and 5 from J, leaving 20 bases between them. CDR3 length: 15 amino acids. Germline CDR1 reads DFQATT; CDR2 reads SNEGSKA (reference sequence). The CDR3 region has the DNA TGCAGTGCTAAGCAGGTCCCCACCCAGTCTGAGACCCAGTACTTC. Its translation: CSAKQVPTQSETQYF.

This clonotype was seen more than once but under ten times. This sequence joins TRBV10-2 and TRBJ1-5; D is perhaps TRBD1 (5 bases). Trimming stripped 6 bases from V and 2 bases from J, with 14 bases between. The CDR3 is made up of 15 amino acids. The germline gives CDR1 WSHSY, CDR2 SAAADI. The CDR3 protein is CASRARGLGNQPQHF. The CDR3 DNA is TGCGCCAGCAGGGCAAGGGGTTTGGGCAATCAGCCCCAGCATTTT.

CDR3 protein: CASSQAPSTQYF. CDR3 DNA: TGTGCCAGCAGCCAAGCCCCAAGCACCCAGTACTTC. The chain carries TRBV3-1 and TRBJ2-5; no reliable D call. The germline V gene encodes CDR1 LGHDT and CDR2 YNNKEL (reference sequence). Between the trimmed V and J ends, which lost 1 base and 8 bases, there was a span of 8 bases. CDR3 length equals 12 residues.

The chain has TRBV7-9 and TRBJ2-7, with 7 bases fitting TRBD1. From germline, CDR1 is SEHNR and CDR2 FQNEAQ (reference sequence). The V segment lost 2 bases and the J segment 2 bases; nucleotides outside the gene matches: 15. CDR3 length: 18 residues. The CDR3 spells CASSLPGRGQPTPYEQYF. CDR3 sequence (DNA): TGTGCCAGCAGCTTACCAGGCCGGGGACAGCCGACCCCCTACGAGCAGTACTTC.

V and J are TRBV5-1 and TRBJ2-5; 8 nucleotides line up with TRBD2. The germline gives CDR1 SGHRS, CDR2 YFSETQ. The CDR3 sequence is 14 residues long. J was trimmed by 5 bases and V by 5 bases; bases with no gene match: 8. In nucleotides, the CDR3 is TGCGCCAGCAGGCCAGGACGGGGGGGTGAGACCCAGTACTTC. This gives the protein CASRPGRGGETQYF.

The chain is built from TRBV27 and TRBJ2-1; a possible D gene is TRBD1 (5 bases). CDR3 size: 13 residues. V dropped 7 bases and J dropped 7 bases, with 14 bases sitting between them. Germline V gene data show CDR1 as MNHEY and CDR2 as SMNVEV (reference sequence). For the CDR3, the DNA is TGTGCCAGCAAGGCAGGCCAGGGAAATGAGCAGTTCTTC. Translated, it gives CASKAGQGNEQFF.

The CDR3 bases are TGTGCCAGTCTTTCGACATTAAACCATGGCTACACCTTC. The encoded protein is CASLSTLNHGYTF. This sequence joins TRBV19 and TRBJ1-2; D is unclear. The CDR3 spans 13 residues. Trimming shortened V by 8 bases and J by 6 bases, and 16 bases separated the two germline ends. The V gene's germline CDR1 is LNHDA and CDR2 SQIVND (reference sequence).

This chain joins TRBV6-5 and TRBJ2-5; the D is unclear. V lost 2 bases and J 5 bases, leaving 12 bases between the germline ends. The germline V gene has CDR1 MNHEY and CDR2 SVGAGI. The CDR3 has 14 residues. This CDR3 is CASSYGPLVETQYF. The CDR3 nucleotides read TGTGCCAGCAGTTACGGACCCTTAGTCGAGACCCAGTACTTC.

This clonotype came up a few times. The J gene is TRBJ1-1, the V gene TRBV20-1, with 7 positions matching TRBD1. Germline V gene sequence: CDR1 DFQATT, CDR2 SNEGSKA (reference sequence). This CDR3 is 12 amino acids long. Written as DNA, the CDR3 is TGCACTGTACATACAGGGGACACTGAAGCTTTCTTT. This gives the protein CTVHTGDTEAFF.

This clonotype was counted only a few times. The V gene is TRBV27, the J gene TRBJ2-3; D gene unclear. Germline V CDR1 and CDR2: MNHEY, SMNVEV (reference sequence). V shed 5 bases and J shed 0 bases, with 15 bases lying between them. The CDR3 extends over 16 amino acids. Written as DNA, the CDR3 is TGTGCCAGCAGTCAAACCCCCCAGCTTAGCACAGATACGCAGTATTTT. Translated, it gives CASSQTPQLSTDTQYF.

The rearrangement uses TRBV11-2 and TRBJ2-3, with 7 positions matching TRBD1. V lost 6 bases to trimming and J lost 2 bases; unmatched junction nucleotides: 5. The germline V gene has CDR1 SGHAT and CDR2 FQNNGV. The CDR3 loop spans 14 amino acids. The CDR3 nucleotides read TGTGCCAGCAGTCGGGACAGAATCACAGATACGCAGTATTTT. It is translated as CASSRDRITDTQYF.

The V call is TRBV12-3 or TRBV12-4, the J call TRBJ2-7; unclear D gene. Deletions cut 5 bases from V and 0 bases from J, with 17 bases between. The CDR3 loop spans 16 amino acids. The CDR3 region is CASSPGNSVYSYEQYF. The CDR3 region has the DNA TGTGCCAGCAGTCCAGGCAACTCGGTCTACTCCTACGAGCAGTACTTC.

This clonotype was found once. Here the CDR3 reads CASSRSYTGELFF. The CDR3 DNA follows: TGTGCCAGCAGCCGATCCTACACCGGGGAGCTGTTTTTT. The chain is built from TRBV6-5 and TRBJ2-2; D is ambiguous. The germline gives CDR1 MNHEY, CDR2 SVGAGI. The CDR3 is 13 amino acids. The V and J ends lost 6 bases and 3 bases respectively, with 8 bases between them.

This clonotype occurred a few times. The chain combines TRBV7-2 with TRBJ2-6; D is unclear. The germline V gene encodes CDR1 SGHTA and CDR2 FQGNSA. The CDR3 has 10 residues. V lost 6 bases to trimming and J lost 9 bases, with 3 bases between them. This CDR3 reads CASRLNVLTF. In DNA form, the CDR3 reads TGTGCCAGCAGGCTCAACGTCCTGACTTTC.

J is TRBJ2-1 and V is TRBV7-2, with D perhaps TRBD2 (5 bases). Looked up from germline, CDR1 is SGHTA and CDR2 is FQGNSA. This CDR3 has 15 residues. V gave up 2 bases and J gave up 8 bases, with 16 bases separating them. Here the CDR3 reads CASSLWSGLNDEQFF. CDR3 nucleotides: TGTGCCAGCAGCTTATGGAGCGGCCTTAATGATGAGCAGTTCTTC.

This clonotype came up a few times. This chain links TRBV20-1 with TRBJ2-3; D may be TRBD2 (6 bases). In germline, CDR1 is DFQATT, CDR2 SNEGSKA (reference sequence). The CDR3 is 17 amino acids. Trimming left V 1 base short and J 2 bases short, with 19 bases between. The CDR3 sequence is CSARVPSGAEITDTQYF. Written as DNA, the CDR3 is TGCAGTGCTAGAGTACCTTCGGGAGCGGAGATCACAGATACGCAGTATTTT.

The chain couples TRBV30 to TRBJ2-1; 8 positions match TRBD1. J gave up 4 bases and V 2 bases, and 7 bases lay outside the gene matches. Germline CDR1 reads GTSNPN; CDR2 reads SVGIG (reference sequence). The CDR3 consists of 15 residues. CDR3 sequence: CAWSPPGQVYNEQFF. Here the CDR3 DNA reads TGTGCCTGGAGTCCTCCGGGACAGGTGTACAATGAGCAGTTCTTC. The full variable domain, rest sourced from reference TRBV30 and TRBJ2-1, is SQTIHQWPATLVQPVGSPLSLECTVEGTSNPNLYWYRQAAGRGLQLLFYSVGIGQISSEVPQNLSASRPQDRQFILSSKKLLLSDSGFYLCAWSPPGQVYNEQFFGPGTRLTVL.

The chain joins TRBV12-3 or TRBV12-4 to TRBJ2-5; D might be TRBD2 (6 bases). Trimming took 5 bases from V and 1 from J, leaving 17 bases between them. This CDR3 is built from 16 residues. The CDR3 here is CASSLSGLAAQETQYF. DNA of the CDR3: TGTGCCAGCAGTCTTTCCGGGTTAGCGGCCCAAGAGACCCAGTACTTC.

This clonotype has just a few counts. The rearrangement links TRBV4-1 to TRBJ2-7; 8 bases are a match to TRBD2. Trimming at V came to 0 bases and at J to 6 bases, leaving 10 bases not matched to a gene. Germline values: CDR1 MGHRA, CDR2 YSYEKL. The CDR3 length is 16 residues. The CDR3 nucleotides are TGCGCCAGCAGCCAAGATCCGGGACTAGTATTCGGCGAGCAGTACTTC. Amino acid sequence: CASSQDPGLVFGEQYF.

The CDR3 DNA reads as TGCGCCAGCAGCGTGCAGGGGGCATCAGATACGCAGTATTTT. Amino acid sequence: CASSVQGASDTQYF. V is TRBV5-1 and J is TRBJ2-3; 8 bases are a match to TRBD1. The V gene end was trimmed by 4 bases and the J gene end by 4 bases; junction bases not matched to a gene: 5. The germline CDR1 and CDR2 sequences are SGHRS and YFSETQ. CDR3 length: 14 amino acids.

This chain connects TRBV29-1 to TRBJ1-2; D is unclear. The germline V gene encodes CDR1 SQVTM and CDR2 ANQGSEA. The germline V and J ends were trimmed by 3 bases and 6 bases, with 8 bases remaining between them. The CDR3 has 11 amino acids. The CDR3 loop is CSVEGSNGYTF. CDR3 DNA sequence: TGCAGCGTTGAGGGATCCAATGGCTACACCTTC.

This chain links TRBV20-1 with TRBJ1-1, with 10 bases that match TRBD1. This CDR3 comprises 14 residues. Germline V gene data show CDR1 as DFQATT and CDR2 as SNEGSKA (reference sequence). Unmatched junction bases numbered 9, after V lost 6 bases and J lost 5 bases. The CDR3 coding sequence is TGCAGTGCCCCCCCAGGGACAGGGGTTACTGAAGCTTTCTTT. The encoded protein is CSAPPGTGVTEAFF.

This clonotype was seen only a few times. This CDR3 is CASRPWAPSSKRGRETQYF. CDR3 nucleotides: TGTGCCAGCAGACCATGGGCCCCTAGCTCCAAGAGGGGGCGGGAGACCCAGTACTTC. The chain has TRBV7-8 and TRBJ2-5, with TRBD1 identical over 7 bases. The CDR3 extends over 19 amino acids. The trim removed 6 bases at V and 5 bases at J, leaving 24 bases unmatched. Germline-derived CDR1 and CDR2 are SGHVS and FQNEAQ.

This chain connects TRBV12-3 or TRBV12-4 to TRBJ2-1; D perhaps matches TRBD1 (5 bases). The V end lost 6 bases, the J end lost 12 bases, and 15 bases lay between the germline ends. This CDR3 has 12 amino acids. CDR3 amino acids: CASSSPPRGQFF. Here the CDR3 DNA reads TGTGCCAGCAGCTCCCCCCCTAGGGGGCAGTTCTTC.

The rearrangement links TRBV6-1 to TRBJ1-2; 9 nucleotides match TRBD1. CDR1 and CDR2 from the germline V gene are MNHNS and SASEGT. V was pared by 6 bases and J by 3 bases, with 11 bases of the junction left unmatched. This CDR3 contains 16 residues. This chain's CDR3 is CASRTSGTGFYYGYTF. CDR3 sequence (DNA): TGTGCCAGCAGGACCTCCGGGACAGGGTTTTACTATGGCTACACCTTC.

The V gene is TRBV7-2, the J gene TRBJ1-6; a weak D match, TRBD1 (6 bases). V was cut by 6 bases and J by 5 bases, with 14 bases left in between. The CDR3 contains 15 residues. In germline, CDR1 is SGHTA, CDR2 FQGNSA. CDR3 bases: TGTGCCAGCAGACCCCGGGGGGCGGATAATTCACCCCTCCACTTT. Translated: CASRPRGADNSPLHF.

This sequence joins TRBV20-1 and TRBJ1-4, with D possibly TRBD1 on 5 matching bases. The V gene lost 5 bases and the J gene lost 7 bases, with 17 bases spanning the gap. Per the germline V gene, CDR1 is DFQATT and CDR2 is SNEGSKA (reference sequence). This CDR3 region has 14 residues. The CDR3 DNA sequence: TGCAGTGCTGAGTTTGGGGGAGGAGGTGAAAAACTGTTTTTT. Amino acids: CSAEFGGGGEKLFF.

The V gene is TRBV6-5, the J gene TRBJ1-5, with 8 nucleotides matching TRBD1. Germline V gene sequence: CDR1 MNHEY, CDR2 SVGAGI. V lost 6 bases to trimming and J lost 3 bases; unmatched junction nucleotides: 10. The CDR3 extends over 16 amino acids. The CDR3 sequence is CASRQLGTGINQPQHF. DNA for the CDR3: TGTGCCAGCAGGCAACTCGGGACAGGCATCAATCAGCCCCAGCATTTT.

This clonotype has just a few counts. The chain is built from TRBV10-3 and TRBJ1-5, with a possible D match to TRBD1 (6 bases). The CDR3 consists of 14 residues. V lost 4 bases and J 4 bases, leaving 11 bases between the germline ends. The germline V gene has CDR1 ENHRY and CDR2 SYGVKD. The CDR3 DNA sequence: TGTGCCATCAGTGGTCAGGGGTCGAATCAGCCCCAGCATTTT. Translating gives CAISGQGSNQPQHF.

This clonotype was picked up a small number of times. This sequence joins TRBV12-3 or TRBV12-4 and TRBJ2-1; D gene uncertain. V was pared by 6 bases and J by 8 bases, with 8 bases between. The CDR3 is 11 residues long. The CDR3, as DNA: TGTGCCAGCAGCCCAGGCCATGAGCAGTTCTTC. Amino acid sequence: CASSPGHEQFF.